This T cell receptor beta chain emerged from a study of T-cell reconstitution after alpha-beta-depleted transplantation in children. Points from the study as a whole: Two months or so post-transplant, alpha-beta T cells reportedly derived from several hundred expanded graft clones.

Unique molecular identifiers were incorporated when the TCRbeta library was constructed. Using its own MiXCR run on the PCR reads, TCRdb lists one record per CDR3 protein. Among roughly 790,000 distinct CDR3 sequences, about 15% were seen once, and the ten largest hold approximately 4.5%. CDR1 SGHAT and CDR2 FQNNGV come from the germline V gene. This CDR3 contains 14 residues. The V and J ends lost 2 bases and 1 base respectively, with 8 bases between them. To note about this clonotype: What it binds is not known.

The material sequenced was PBMCs, mostly from graft donor cells, taken 360 days after TCRalphabeta/CD19-depleted stem cell transplant. This clonotype originated in a male patient between 5 and 17 years old who had a stem cell transplant for acute lymphoblastic leukemia, so the T cells may come from the graft donor. The chain has TRBV11-2 and TRBJ1-1; D call uncertain. This chain's CDR3 is CASSLLGENTEAFF. In DNA form, the CDR3 reads TGTGCCAGCAGCTTACTTGGGGAGAACACTGAAGCTTTCTTT.